This TCR beta chain was documented in a study of shared clonotypes between healthy human individuals. This clone appeared once. Its antigen is as yet unknown. Naive-designated CD8 cells lacked CD45RO, were positively enriched for CCR7, and omitted terminally differentiated effector memory CD45RA+ cells. The study enrolled healthy HIV-negative adults without recent acute infections or vaccinations as donors. V was pared by 4 bases and J by 4 bases, with 8 bases between. This CDR3 region has 13 residues. Germline V gene data show CDR1 as MNHEY and CDR2 as SVGAGI. As handled by the study authors: Junction-only sequences produced by ImmunoSEQ had no quality scores, so filtering differed. TCRdb's table, derived via immunoSEQ multiplex PCR, lists solely in-frame clones and lacks some. D and trimming were read from the DNA, whereas the V and J calls and clone size are those reported in that table. Here the sample spans about 580,000 clones, nearly 98% being singletons.

Study-level points and caveats: What rarefaction showed was incomplete sorted-subset sequencing despite large depth.

Material: naive CD8+ T cells sorted from blood. The receptor's source is a young man in good health. V gene TRBV6-5 combines with J gene TRBJ1-3, with no clear D. The CDR3 is CASSSMLGNTIYF. In nucleotides, the CDR3 is TGTGCCAGCAGTTCGATGTTGGGAAACACCATATATTTT.